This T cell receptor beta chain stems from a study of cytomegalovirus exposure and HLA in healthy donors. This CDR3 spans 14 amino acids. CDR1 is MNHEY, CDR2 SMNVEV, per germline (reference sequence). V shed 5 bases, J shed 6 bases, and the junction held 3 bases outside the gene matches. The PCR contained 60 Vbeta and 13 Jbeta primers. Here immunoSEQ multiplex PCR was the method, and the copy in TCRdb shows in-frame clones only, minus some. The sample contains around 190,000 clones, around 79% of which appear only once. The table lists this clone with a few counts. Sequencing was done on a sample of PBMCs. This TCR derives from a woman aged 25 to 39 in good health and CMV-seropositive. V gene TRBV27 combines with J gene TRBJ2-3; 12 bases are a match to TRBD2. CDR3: CASSRLAGADTQYF. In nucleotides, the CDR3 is TGTGCCAGCAGTCGACTAGCGGGAGCGGATACGCAGTATTTT.